This T cell receptor (beta chain) is from a study of T cells expressing NK-cell markers. Study-wide results and caveats: In several donors, dominant clonotypes made up about 25-65% of CD3+CD56-NKG2C+ cells. It was still unclear whether expanded NKG2C+ T cell clones were HCMV specific. In 5 to 7 donors, dominant CD3+CD56+NKG2C+ clones formed about 1.0-7.5% of CD8+ cells.

Notes on this clonotype: Its antigen is not known.

TCRdb reprocessed the 5' RACE reads and stores each CDR3 protein as one record, lacking DNA. The listing contains about 180,000 distinct CDR3 sequences. The length of the CDR3 is 17 residues. Germline V gives CDR1 SGHRS, CDR2 YFSETQ. The specimen sequenced was blood T cells: a sorted CD56 or NKG2C T cell subset, CD4+ or CD8+ T cells, or bulk PBMC T cells (not recorded which). The TCR originated in a woman aged 18 to 75 in good health. The chain joins TRBV5-1 to TRBJ2-2; TCRdb names TRBD1, which stays unverified in the absence of DNA. The chain's CDR3 is CASSLFSGTGNTGELFF.